This is a list of T cell receptor beta chains from one sample in a study of shared clonotypes between healthy human individuals. Sequencing used immunoSEQ multiplex PCR; TCRdb keeps in-frame clones, though not all of them. The sample has millions of clones; 95% are singletons. The sequencing sample was made of naive CD4+ T cells sorted from blood. The source is a young man in good health. CDR3s include the opening cysteine and the closing phenylalanine or tryptophan. D genes are given only for firm matches. Size tells how often a clone was seen (once, few, many) or the class of an expanded clone, and some rows leave it out.

TRBV5-5	.	.	TRBJ2-2	TGTGCCAGCAGCTTATTATGGGACATCACCGGGGAGCTGTTTTTT	CASSLLWDITGELFF
TRBV30	TRBD1	.	TRBJ1-3	TGTGCCTGGGGGGGACAGGGAGCCACCACCATATATTTT	CAWGGQGATTIYF
TRBV2	.	.	TRBJ1-2	TGTGCCAGCCTGGCAGGGAACTATGGCTACACCTTC	CASLAGNYGYTF
TRBV9	.	.	TRBJ1-6	TGTGCCAGCAGCGTCCGGGACGCAGGCCCTAATTCACCCCTCCACTTT	CASSVRDAGPNSPLHF
TRBV2	.	.	TRBJ2-3	TGTGCCAGCAGTGGGCCCGTCTTGGGGAGCACAGATACGCAGTATTTT	CASSGPVLGSTDTQYF
TRBV10-3	.	.	TRBJ1-5	TGTGCCATCAGTGTGCTAAGCAATCAGCCCCAGCATTTT	CAISVLSNQPQHF
TRBV27	.	.	TRBJ1-5	TGTGCCAGCAGTTTAGCGGTTCCGGGGGTTAGCAATCAGCCCCAGCATTTT	CASSLAVPGVSNQPQHF
TRBV13	.	.	TRBJ1-2	TGTGCCAGCAGCTTAGGGCTTCTCCGTGGCTACACCTTC	CASSLGLLRGYTF
TRBV4-1	.	.	TRBJ2-7	TGCGCCAGCAGCCAAGATATAGAACAGGGACCCTACGAGCAGTACTTC	CASSQDIEQGPYEQYF
TRBV5-4	.	.	TRBJ2-5	TGTGCCAGCAGCTTGATTGTCGGGCCCCAGGAGACCCAGTACTTC	CASSLIVGPQETQYF
TRBV29-1	.	.	TRBJ2-7	TGCAGCGTTGTAGGGTCCTACGAGCAGTACTTC	CSVVGSYEQYF
TRBV11-2	TRBD1	.	TRBJ2-7	TGTGCCAGCAGCGCCCAGCCCCCGGGACAGGGGAGGCAGTACTTC	CASSAQPPGQGRQYF
TRBV7-9	.	.	TRBJ1-1	TGTGCCAGCAGTATAGGACAGCACACTGAAGCTTTCTTT	CASSIGQHTEAFF
TRBV28	.	.	TRBJ1-4	TGTGCCAGCAGTTTATCTCGGCCACGGAGTGAAAAACTGTTTTTT	CASSLSRPRSEKLFF
TRBV11-3	.	.	TRBJ2-7	TGTGCCAGCAGCTTACGGGGCTACGAGCAGTACTTC	CASSLRGYEQYF
TRBV6-1	.	.	TRBJ1-4	TGTGCCAGCAGTGAAGTCGGACAGCCAAGTAATGAAAAACTGTTTTTT	CASSEVGQPSNEKLFF
TRBV14	.	.	TRBJ2-1	TGTGCCAGCAGCCAAGGACTTCCCCCAAGGAATGAGCAGTTCTTC	CASSQGLPPRNEQFF
TRBV7-9	TRBD1	once	TRBJ2-7	TGTGCCAGCAGCCTGATGGGACAGGGTCCCTACGAGCAGTACTTC	CASSLMGQGPYEQYF
TRBV30	TRBD1	.	TRBJ1-5	TGTGCCTGGAGTAAGAAGGGGGCCGGACAGCCCCAGCATTTT	CAWSKKGAGQPQHF
TRBV14	.	.	TRBJ2-2	TGTGCCAGCAGCCAAGACGGGCTCCGTGGCGGGGAGCTGTTTTTT	CASSQDGLRGGELFF
TRBV5-4	.	.	TRBJ1-1	TGTGCCAGCAGCCCCCTAGTTGCGACTGAAGCTTTCTTT	CASSPLVATEAFF
TRBV28	.	.	TRBJ1-6	TGTGCCAGCAGATCTCAGGGTGGGGCACCCCTCCACTTT	CASRSQGGAPLHF
TRBV2	.	.	TRBJ1-2	TGTGCCAGCAGTGGGAGGGCAGGGGCAACCTATGGCTACACCTTC	CASSGRAGATYGYTF
TRBV23-1	TRBD1	.	TRBJ2-2	TGCGCCAGCAGTCAAGGGACAGGGGGGAGCACCGGGGAGCTGTTTTTT	CASSQGTGGSTGELFF
TRBV6-5	.	.	TRBJ1-2	TGTGCCAGCAGTTACTCGGTAACGAGCGTCTATGGCTACACCTTC	CASSYSVTSVYGYTF